The 24 T cell receptor beta chains listed next were all sequenced from one sample in a study of blood T cell repertoires in COVID-19. Libraries were prepared by immunoSEQ multiplex PCR; TCRdb keeps only in-frame clonotypes and omits some of them. The repertoire holds 250,000 to 300,000 clones, around 84% seen once, with 4.1% in the top ten. Sequenced sample: PBMCs or T cells enriched from blood (not recorded which). The receptors here all came from a man between 25 and 39 years old with acute COVID-19.

This clone has only a few counts. The chain is built from TRBV19 and TRBJ1-6; D gene ambiguous. Trimming removed 5 bases from V and 7 bases from J, with 15 bases in between. CDR1 is LNHDA, CDR2 SQIVND, per germline (reference sequence). The CDR3 extends over 15 amino acids. The DNA of the CDR3 is TGTGCCAGTAGTGTGGAGGGAGATCGGAATTCACCCCTCCACTTT. Residues: CASSVEGDRNSPLHF.

This chain links TRBV24-1 with TRBJ2-1, with 7 bases matching TRBD2. This CDR3 comprises 15 residues. The germline V gene has CDR1 KGHDR and CDR2 SFDVKD. J was trimmed by 9 bases and V by 4 bases; bases with no gene match: 11. CDR3 in amino acids: CATSESGRVNAEQFF. Written as DNA, the CDR3 is TGTGCCACCAGTGAATCGGGGAGGGTCAACGCTGAGCAGTTCTTC.

This chain uses TRBV18 with TRBJ2-1; 8 nucleotides align to TRBD1. Germline-derived CDR1 and CDR2 are KGHSH and LQKENI. V was pared by 4 bases and J by 9 bases, with 5 bases of the junction left unmatched. The CDR3 is 13 amino acids. The CDR3 is CASSQDREAEQFF. In DNA form, the CDR3 reads TGTGCCAGCTCACAGGACAGGGAAGCTGAGCAGTTCTTC.

This sequence joins TRBV10-3 and TRBJ2-5; TRBD2 matches 11 bases. The CDR3 extends over 16 amino acids. Germline V CDR1 and CDR2: ENHRY, SYGVKD. The trim removed 4 bases at V and 4 bases at J, leaving 8 bases unmatched. The chain's CDR3 is CAISAFSGRAGETQYF. The CDR3 bases are TGTGCCATCAGTGCCTTTAGCGGGAGGGCGGGAGAGACCCAGTACTTC.

The chain couples TRBV24-1 to TRBJ2-3; 8 nucleotides agree with TRBD2. Germline V CDR1 and CDR2: KGHDR, SFDVKD. The V and J ends lost 0 bases and 3 bases, in that order; junction bases with no gene match: 1. CDR3 length equals 15 residues. CDR3 DNA sequence: TGTGCCACCAGTGATTTGGAGCGGGGGACAGATACGCAGTATTTT. Amino acid sequence: CATSDLERGTDTQYF.

The chain uses TRBV12-3 or TRBV12-4 and TRBJ2-1; 9 nucleotides align to TRBD1. Germline trimming cut 3 bases from V and 15 bases from J; bases unmatched to any gene: 9. The CDR3 has 13 residues. DNA for the CDR3: TGTGCCAGCAGTTTGGGACAGGGTTACGGGTTGTTCTTC. Translated, it gives CASSLGQGYGLFF.

This clone was seen at least ten times. V usage is TRBV4-1 and J usage is TRBJ1-1, with 9 positions matching TRBD1. With 2 bases clipped from V and 4 bases from J, the junction kept 8 bases outside the gene matches. There are 16 residues in the CDR3. Germline lookup yields CDR1 MGHRA and CDR2 YSYEKL. In DNA form, the CDR3 reads TGCGCCAGCAGCCAACAGACAGGGGGGGTGGCCACTGAAGCTTTCTTT. As protein: CASSQQTGGVATEAFF.

This chain links TRBV18 with TRBJ1-2, with TRBD1 as a possible D gene (6 bases). The CDR3 totals 13 residues. Trimming cost V 6 bases and J 6 bases, with 14 bases left between them. Germline values: CDR1 KGHSH, CDR2 LQKENI. The CDR3 nucleotides read TGTGCCAGCTCGCAGGGACAAATCGATGGCTACACCTTC. Amino acids: CASSQGQIDGYTF.

This clone appeared a single time. CDR3 region: CASSVSWDYNHGELFF. The DNA for the CDR3 is TGTGCCAGCAGCGTATCCTGGGACTACAACCATGGGGAGCTGTTTTTT. The chain recombines TRBV9 with TRBJ2-2, with TRBD2 matching 7 bases. The CDR3 consists of 16 residues. Germline CDR1 is SGDLS and CDR2 is YYNGEE. J was trimmed by 8 bases and V by 1 base; bases with no gene match: 11.

V gene TRBV7-2 combines with J gene TRBJ1-1; no clear D gene. The germline V gene has CDR1 SGHTA and CDR2 FQGNSA. CDR3 size: 12 residues. The V end was cut by 8 bases, the J end by 8 bases, with 15 bases between. The DNA for the CDR3 is TGTGCCAGCTCCCTAGGTGCCAAGGAAGCTTTCTTT. Protein product: CASSLGAKEAFF.

The chain combines TRBV19 with TRBJ1-4; TRBD1 might be the D (5 bases). V lost 6 bases and J lost 8, with 19 bases in between. This CDR3 has 15 amino acids. Germline CDR1 reads LNHDA; CDR2 reads SQIVND (reference sequence). The CDR3 protein is CASRQWSLPGEKLFF. The CDR3 DNA reads TGTGCCAGTAGACAGTGGAGTCTTCCAGGGGAAAAACTGTTTTTT.

The V gene is TRBV7-9, the J gene TRBJ1-5; D not certain. Trimming took off 3 bases at V and 5 bases at J, with 5 bases between the two ends. Germline V gene data show CDR1 as SEHNR and CDR2 as FQNEAQ (reference sequence). CDR3 length equals 12 residues. The CDR3 spells CASSFEDQPQHF. The CDR3 DNA follows: TGTGCCAGCAGCTTCGAGGATCAGCCCCAGCATTTT.

J is TRBJ2-3 and V is TRBV24-1; 11 nucleotides align to TRBD1. V was clipped by 8 bases and J by 6 bases; unmatched bases: 12. Germline CDR1 reads KGHDR; CDR2 reads SFDVKD. The CDR3 sequence is 16 residues long. CDR3 residues: CATKGAGTGGKDTQYF. The CDR3 nucleotides read TGTGCCACCAAAGGAGCCGGGACAGGGGGGAAGGATACGCAGTATTTT.

The chain links TRBV27 to TRBJ2-6, with TRBD1 matching 9 bases. Germline CDR1 MNHEY, CDR2 SMNVEV (reference sequence). There are 17 residues in the CDR3. J lost 0 bases, V lost 6 bases, and 6 bases had no gene match. The chain's CDR3 is CASRADRGLSGANVLTF. Here the CDR3 DNA reads TGTGCCAGCAGGGCGGACAGGGGCCTCTCTGGGGCCAACGTCCTGACTTTC.

The chain links TRBV6-1 to TRBJ2-5; D not certain. The ends were cut back, 3 bases at V and 5 bases at J, with 16 bases in the middle. In germline, CDR1 is MNHNS, CDR2 SASEGT. This CDR3 spans 15 amino acids. CDR3 sequence (DNA): TGTGCCAGCAGTGAGGGTCAGGTTTACCGGGAGACCCAGTACTTC. Its translation is CASSEGQVYRETQYF.

The chain uses TRBV19 and TRBJ2-3; tentatively, D is TRBD2 (6 bases). The CDR3 has 15 residues. CDR1 and CDR2 (germline): LNHDA, SQIVND (reference sequence). V shed 2 bases and J shed 1 base, with 10 bases lying between them. The CDR3 here is CASSISGGGTDTQYF. Here the CDR3 DNA reads TGTGCCAGTAGTATATCCGGCGGGGGCACAGATACGCAGTATTTT.

Remarks on this clone: In the same sample, other DNA sequences code for this CDR3. The rearrangement joins TRBV18 to TRBJ2-7, with 10 bases fitting TRBD1. V shed 2 bases, J shed 1 base, and the junction held 2 bases outside the gene matches. The CDR3 extends over 15 amino acids. Germline V CDR1 and CDR2: KGHSH, LQKENI. The CDR3 loop reads CASSPGQGGSYEQYV. In DNA form, the CDR3 reads TGTGCCAGCTCACCAGGACAGGGGGGTTCCTACGAGCAGTACGTC.

This clone was observed many times. The chain uses TRBV28 and TRBJ2-1; possible D gene TRBD1, 6 bases. The V gene's germline CDR1 is MDHEN and CDR2 SYDVKM. Trimming shortened V by 6 bases and J by 8 bases, and 8 bases separated the two germline ends. This CDR3 has 11 amino acids. The CDR3 DNA follows: TGTGCCAGCAGGCGGACAGATGAGCAGTTCTTC. Encoded protein: CASRRTDEQFF.

CDR3 bases: TGTGCCAGCAGTTCTGGGCCGAGCAATCAGCCCCAGCATTTT. As protein: CASSSGPSNQPQHF. This rearrangement joins TRBV27 to TRBJ1-5; D is unclear. Germline V gene data show CDR1 as MNHEY and CDR2 as SMNVEV (reference sequence). This CDR3 is built from 14 residues. V was pared by 4 bases and J by 1 base, with 8 bases between.

The chain has TRBV7-9 and TRBJ2-6, with D unresolved. Germline-derived CDR1 and CDR2 are SEHNR and FQNEAQ (reference sequence). V was pared by 2 bases and J by 1 base, with 6 bases between. The CDR3 is 15 amino acids. CDR3 DNA: TGTGCCAGCAGCTTATCAGAATCTGGGGCCAACGTCCTGACTTTC. Encoded protein: CASSLSESGANVLTF.

The rearrangement uses TRBV28 and TRBJ1-1; 8 bases are a match to TRBD1. Trimming removed 6 bases from V and 4 bases from J; junction bases left unmatched: 7. Germline V gives CDR1 MDHEN, CDR2 SYDVKM. The CDR3 totals 14 residues. The chain's CDR3 is CASSPRQGSTEAFF. The CDR3 DNA is TGTGCCAGCAGCCCCAGACAGGGGAGCACTGAAGCTTTCTTT.

Turning to this clone: An end of the junction does not agree with germline; a read error may underlie this. In DNA, the CDR3 is TGTGCTAGCAGCAAAGACAGGGCGGGCGAAGCTTTCTTT. The encoded protein is CASSKDRAGEAFF. V gene TRBV7-7 combines with J gene TRBJ1-1; 7 positions agree with TRBD1. Per germline, CDR1 SSHAT and CDR2 FNYEAQ (reference sequence). The CDR3 loop spans 13 amino acids.

This chain joins TRBV2 and TRBJ1-2; D remains unclear. V was cut by 4 bases and J by 7 bases, with 13 bases left in between. The CDR3 length is 13 residues. Germline CDR1 and CDR2: SNHLY and FYNNEI. CDR3 amino acids: CASSAQSAGGYTF. In DNA form, the CDR3 reads TGTGCCAGCAGTGCACAGTCCGCTGGTGGCTACACCTTC. Looking up the rest from reference TRBV2 and TRBJ1-2 gives the full variable domain: EPEVTQTPSHQVTQMGQEVILRCVPISNHLYFYWYRQILGQKVEFLVSFYNNEISEKSEIFDDQFSVERPDGSNFTLKIRSTKLEDSAMYFCASSAQSAGGYTFGSGTRLTVV.

Worth noting for this clone: The junction departs from germline at one end; a sequencing error may be responsible. V usage is TRBV5-1 and J usage is TRBJ1-2; 7 bases are shared with TRBD1. The CDR3 runs 12 residues. Looked up from germline, CDR1 is SGHRS and CDR2 is YFSETQ. The CDR3 spells CASSAGQWGYTF. As DNA, the CDR3 is TGTGCCAGCAGCGCGGGACAGTGGGGCTACACCTTC. The whole variable domain, filled in from reference TRBV5-1 and TRBJ1-2, reads KAGVTQTPRYLIKTRGQQVTLSCSPISGHRSVSWYQQTPGQGLQFLFEYFSETQRNKGNFPGRFSGRQFSNSRSEMNVSTLELGDSALYLCASSAGQWGYTFGSGTRLTVV.